This T cell receptor (beta chain) was obtained from a study of sequential checkpoint blockade in melanoma. About the study: First-line arms were nivolumab then ipilimumab, or the reverse, randomized 1:1. After both sequences, patients received maintenance nivolumab.

This clone was detected only a few times. Data came from immunoSEQ multiplex PCR; TCRdb stores just in-frame clones and leaves some out. Of 20,000 or so clones listed, around 78% are singletons. As to treatment: randomized to nivolumab then ipilimumab (arm A) or the reverse (arm B). Here the sequenced sample was CD8+ T cells sorted from blood (inferred from file names), taken from a patient given nivolumab and ipilimumab in sequence. The receptor's source is a human donor with melanoma.

The CDR3 here is CASSTGTAYNEQFF. The DNA of the CDR3 is TGTGCCAGTAGTACAGGGACAGCGTACAATGAGCAGTTCTTC. This rearrangement joins TRBV19 to TRBJ2-1; 7 positions match TRBD1. The CDR3 totals 14 residues. Germline values: CDR1 LNHDA, CDR2 SQIVND (reference sequence). The J segment lost 4 bases and the V segment lost 4 bases, leaving 4 bases of the junction unmatched.